This TCR beta chain was obtained from a study of response to subunit inactivated influenza vaccine. Findings and caveats of the study: Authors suggested seasonal influenza vaccinations each recruit few new T cells.

One entry per CDR3 protein, called by TCRdb with MiXCR from the RT-PCR reads. Here the sample spans some 800,000 distinct CDR3 sequences, about 20% being singletons. Only a few counts were recorded for this clonotype. The antigen is not known. V gave up 5 bases and J gave up 1 base, with 5 bases separating them. CDR1 is GTSNPN and CDR2 is SVGIG in the germline V gene (reference sequence). CDR3 size: 11 residues. The TCR was taken from a man aged 50-60 years who received an inactivated influenza vaccine. The chain links TRBV30 to TRBJ1-1; no clear D gene. The sequences come from PBMCs from blood, collected roughly 5 days after vaccination. CDR3 nucleotides: TGTGCCTGGGATAAGAACACTGAAGCTTTCTTT. It specifies CAWDKNTEAFF.